This T cell receptor beta chain appears in the sequencing data of a study of T cell repertoires in cytomegalovirus infection. Study context: CMV epitopes in the study were HLA-C-restricted (recently identified) and HLA-B-restricted (well studied). CMV infection and matching HLA type were both indicated by public TCR beta signatures.

This clonotype occurred a few times. Its antigen is unidentified. This CDR3 contains 14 residues. The V end lost 5 bases, the J end lost 2 bases, and 10 bases lay between the germline ends. Study-level points and caveats: Dominant in the ex vivo response were TCR beta clonotypes restricted by HLA-C and specific for CMV. Carriers of CMV and the relevant HLA type were discriminated by public TCR beta frequency.

TCRdb called the reads again in MiXCR, with one record for every CDR3 protein. This sample has 650,000 to 850,000 distinct CDR3 sequences, with about 29% found just once. The sequences come from cultured CD8+ T cells from PBMCs, collected from culture after CMV antigen stimulation. The clonotype was recovered from a human donor in good health (CMV status not recorded). Some clones in this sample may be carry-over from other donors' samples. The chain is built from TRBV12-3 or TRBV12-4 and TRBJ1-5, with D possibly matching TRBD1 (5 bases). The CDR3 loop is CASSGGEGNQPQHF. The CDR3 nucleotides read TGTGCCAGCAGTGGGGGGGAGGGCAATCAGCCCCAGCATTTT.